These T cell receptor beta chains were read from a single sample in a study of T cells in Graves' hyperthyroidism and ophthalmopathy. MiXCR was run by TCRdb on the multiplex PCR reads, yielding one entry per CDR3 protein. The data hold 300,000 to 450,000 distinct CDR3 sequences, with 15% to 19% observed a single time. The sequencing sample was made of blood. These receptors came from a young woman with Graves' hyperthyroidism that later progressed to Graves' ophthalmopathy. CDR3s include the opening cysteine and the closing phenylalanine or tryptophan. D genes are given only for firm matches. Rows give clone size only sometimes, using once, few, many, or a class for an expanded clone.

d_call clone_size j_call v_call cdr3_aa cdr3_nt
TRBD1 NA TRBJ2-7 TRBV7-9 CASSYGTGISYEQYF TGTGCCAGCAGCTATGGGACAGGAATATCCTACGAGCAGTACTTC
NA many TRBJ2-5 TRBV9 CASSPQEGWKETQYF TGTGCCAGCAGCCCTCAAGAAGGGTGGAAAGAGACCCAGTACTTC
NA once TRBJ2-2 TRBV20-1 CSARATGDGTGELFF TGCAGTGCTAGGGCTACGGGAGATGGCACCGGGGAGCTGTTTTTT
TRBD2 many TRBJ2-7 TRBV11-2 CASSPTIEREGYEQYF TGTGCCAGCAGCCCCACTATAGAGCGGGAGGGCTACGAGCAGTACTTC
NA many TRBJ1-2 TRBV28 CASSLGVDYGYTF TGTGCCAGCAGTTTGGGAGTCGACTATGGCTACACCTTC
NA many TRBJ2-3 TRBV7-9 CASSALGGMDGTDTQYF TGTGCCAGCAGCGCCCTGGGGGGCATGGACGGAACAGATACGCAGTATTTT
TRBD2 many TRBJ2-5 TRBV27 CASSSLAGVETQYF TGTGCCAGCAGTTCACTAGCGGGAGTAGAGACCCAGTACTTC
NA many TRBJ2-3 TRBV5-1 CASSYQGDTDTQYF TGCGCCAGCAGCTATCAGGGTGACACAGATACGCAGTATTTT
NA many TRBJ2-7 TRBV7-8 CASSSLRGRSSYEQYF TGTGCCAGCAGCTCCCTCAGGGGACGTAGCTCCTACGAGCAGTACTTC
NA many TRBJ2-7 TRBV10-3 CAIKDDWDEQYF TGTGCCATCAAGGACGACTGGGACGAGCAGTACTTC
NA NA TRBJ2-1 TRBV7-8 CASSLESSPYNEQFF TGTGCCAGCAGCTTAGAATCCTCGCCCTACAATGAGCAGTTCTTC
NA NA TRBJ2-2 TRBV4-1 CASCLTGLANTGELFF TGCGCCAGCTGTCTCACAGGACTGGCGAACACCGGGGAGCTGTTTTTT
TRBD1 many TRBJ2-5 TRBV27 CASSLYPDRGQETQYF TGTGCCAGCAGTTTATACCCCGACAGGGGCCAAGAGACCCAGTACTTC
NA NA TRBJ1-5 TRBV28 CASRGPGRPQHF TGTGCCAGCAGGGGGCCTGGTCGGCCCCAGCATTTT
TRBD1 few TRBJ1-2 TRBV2 CASRMDRESNYGYTF TGTGCCAGCAGGATGGACAGGGAATCTAACTATGGCTACACCTTC
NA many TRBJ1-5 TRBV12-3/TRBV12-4 CASSSIGRDQPQHF TGTGCCAGCAGTTCTATAGGTAGGGATCAGCCCCAGCATTTT